This T cell receptor beta chain was captured by sequencing in a study of Ad26.COV2.S vaccination and SARS-CoV-2 variants. Study-level points and caveats: Substantial breadth was reported for post-vaccination spike-specific CD8+ and CD4+ T cells.

The assay was immunoSEQ multiplex PCR, and TCRdb's table has in-frame clones only and misses some. The sample has hundreds of thousands of clones, around 89% seen once. Turning to this clone: Its specificity is unknown.

Germline CDR1 is SGDLS and CDR2 is YYNGEE. CDR3 length: 15 amino acids. V trimming: 0 bases; J trimming: 6 bases; junction bases outside the gene matches: 3. Stated treatment: approximately 18 received Ad26.COV2.S at low or high dose, single or two shots; about 5 received placebo; per-sample allocation not given. The investigators took samples on day 63 after the first vaccine or placebo injection. It was an adult aged 18-55 years in Boston who was the donor. An Ad26 vector carrying the Wuhan-strain SARS-CoV-2 spike served as the vaccine. V is TRBV9 and J is TRBJ2-1, with 10 nucleotides matching TRBD2. Sequenced here: peripheral blood, sampled in a trial of Ad26.COV2.S vaccine versus placebo. The TCR originated in a person between 18 and 65 years old who received the Ad26.COV2.S COVID-19 vaccine or a placebo. The CDR3 protein is CASSVESGRVNEQFF. CDR3 nucleotide sequence: TGTGCCAGCAGCGTAGAAAGCGGGAGGGTCAATGAGCAGTTCTTC.